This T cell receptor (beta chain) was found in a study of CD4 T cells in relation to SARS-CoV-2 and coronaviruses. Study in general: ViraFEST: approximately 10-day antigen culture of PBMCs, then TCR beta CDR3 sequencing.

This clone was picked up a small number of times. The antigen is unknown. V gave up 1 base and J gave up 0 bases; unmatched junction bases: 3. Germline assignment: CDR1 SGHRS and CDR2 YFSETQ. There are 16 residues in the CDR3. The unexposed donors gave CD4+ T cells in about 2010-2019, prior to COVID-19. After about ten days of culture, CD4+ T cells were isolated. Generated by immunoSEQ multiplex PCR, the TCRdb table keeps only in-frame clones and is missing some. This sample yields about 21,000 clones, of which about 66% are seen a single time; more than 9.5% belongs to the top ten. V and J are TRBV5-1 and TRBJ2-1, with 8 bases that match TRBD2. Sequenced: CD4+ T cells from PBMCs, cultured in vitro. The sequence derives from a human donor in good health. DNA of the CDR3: TGCGCCAGCAGCTTGACTAGCGGAGTCTCCTACAATGAGCAGTTCTTC. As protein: CASSLTSGVSYNEQFF.